This T cell receptor (beta chain) was sequenced in a study of blood T cell repertoires in COVID-19. Here immunoSEQ multiplex PCR was the method, and the copy in TCRdb shows in-frame clones only, minus some. The data hold some 120,000 clones, with roughly 90% observed a single time. CDR3 size: 13 residues. V was cut by 3 bases and J by 4 bases, with 9 bases left in between. The germline V gene encodes CDR1 SGHVS and CDR2 FQNEAQ. The J gene is TRBJ1-2, the V gene TRBV7-8, with D perhaps matching TRBD1 (5 bases). This clonotype was sampled from a man aged 45-65 years with acute or convalescent COVID-19. The sequencing input was peripheral blood. CDR3 sequence (DNA): TGTGCCAGCAGCTTGGGGGAGGGCTATGGCTACACCTTC. This gives the protein CASSLGEGYGYTF.